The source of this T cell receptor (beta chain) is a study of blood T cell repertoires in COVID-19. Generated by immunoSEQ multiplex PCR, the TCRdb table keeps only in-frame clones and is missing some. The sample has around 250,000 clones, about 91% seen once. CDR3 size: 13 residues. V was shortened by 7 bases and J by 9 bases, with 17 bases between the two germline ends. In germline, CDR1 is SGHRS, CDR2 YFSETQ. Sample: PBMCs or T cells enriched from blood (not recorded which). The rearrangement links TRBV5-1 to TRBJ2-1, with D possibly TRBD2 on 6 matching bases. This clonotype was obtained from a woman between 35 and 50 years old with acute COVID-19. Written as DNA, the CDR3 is TGCGCCAGCCACGGCGGGATTAGAGGTGAGCAGTTCTTC. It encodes CASHGGIRGEQFF.